The clone carrying this TCR beta chain has more than one count but fewer than ten. This sample was taken from a study of blood T cell repertoires in COVID-19. Across the whole study: The United States, Italy and Spain provided the acute and convalescent COVID-19 samples. Nucleic acid was either cDNA or gDNA, and it came from T cells, B-cell-depleted T cells, or PBMCs.

Some clones are missing from TCRdb's copy, which holds only in-frame ones; the method was immunoSEQ multiplex PCR. The data hold fewer than 250,000 clones, with about four fifths observed a single time. This receptor was identified in a man in his forties or fifties with acute or convalescent COVID-19. Material for sequencing was peripheral blood.

The CDR3, as DNA: TGTGCCAGCAGCTCTACTCTCGGGGCGGGAGAAGTTGTGTCGAGAGATACGCAGTATTTT. Encoded protein: CASSSTLGAGEVVSRDTQYF. The rearrangement links TRBV21-1 to TRBJ2-3; whether TRBD2, the table's D call, matches the DNA was not checked. TRBV21-1 is described as a pseudogene. This CDR3 region has 20 residues.